This section outlines one T cell receptor beta chain sequence together with its context. The antigen is unknown. The PCR had 60 Vbeta and 13 Jbeta primers. This table comes from immunoSEQ multiplex PCR, and its TCRdb copy is limited to in-frame clones, with some not included. The table lists around 140,000 clones, more than 60% of them singletons. The sample originates from a study of cytomegalovirus exposure and HLA in healthy donors. The CDR3 is 14 amino acids. CDR1 MNHEY and CDR2 SVGAGI come from the germline V gene. V lost 6 bases and J 5 bases, leaving 16 bases between the germline ends. Study-wide findings and caveats: When analyzed later, a missense DCLRE1C variant was found to be linked to TCR beta V- and J-gene trimming. No immune exposure information besides CMV serostatus was available. The study dropped some indistinguishable V segments, TRBV6-2 and TRBV6-3 among them. A later analysis showed HLA-associated TCR beta chains outstripping equally common others in clonal expansion.

The rearrangement links TRBV6-5 to TRBJ2-5; weak D call: TRBD2 (5 bases). Sequenced material: PBMCs. The source is a male donor in good health and CMV-seronegative. CDR3 DNA sequence: TGTGCCAGCAGGACTAACACGGTCGCGGAGACCCAGTACTTC. Amino acids: CASRTNTVAETQYF.